The 29 T cell receptor beta chains presented below share a single source sample, sequenced in a study of OX40 agonist ivuxolimab in advanced cancers. Generated by immunoSEQ multiplex PCR, the TCRdb table keeps only in-frame clones and is missing some. Of 40,000 to 60,000 clones in the sample, approximately 88% are singletons; the top ten hold around 3.3%. The sample consisted of CD4+ or CD8+ T cells sorted from blood, taken in a trial of the OX40 agonist ivuxolimab. The receptors originated from an adult with an advanced solid tumor such as melanoma, head and neck, liver or kidney cancer.

The chain links TRBV5-1 to TRBJ2-5; no definite D call. The CDR3 contains 12 residues. CDR1 is SGHRS and CDR2 is YFSETQ in the germline V gene. Trimming removed 1 base at V and 0 bases at J, with 1 base between. The CDR3 nucleotides read TGCGCCAGCAGCTTGTACCAAGAGACCCAGTACTTC. Protein product: CASSLYQETQYF.

V and J are TRBV19 and TRBJ1-3, with D unresolved. Per germline, CDR1 LNHDA and CDR2 SQIVND (reference sequence). The CDR3 is 14 amino acids. Trimming pared 3 bases from V and 4 bases from J, leaving 10 bases between. As DNA, the CDR3 is TGTGCCAGTAGTATGACCGAACTGGGAAACACCATATATTTT. Encoded protein: CASSMTELGNTIYF.

The gene calls are TRBV11-3 and TRBJ2-7; D could derive from TRBD1 or TRBD2 (6 bases each). The CDR3 contains 14 residues. Germline loops: CDR1 SGHNT, CDR2 YENEEA. Trimming stripped 5 bases from V and 3 bases from J, with 14 bases between. The CDR3 protein is CASSPEGENYEQYF. The CDR3, as DNA: TGTGCCAGCAGCCCGGAGGGGGAAAACTACGAGCAGTACTTC.

The chain joins TRBV7-9 to TRBJ1-4, with D perhaps TRBD1 (6 bases). This CDR3 spans 14 amino acids. V lost 5 bases and J 5 bases, leaving 12 bases between the germline ends. CDR1 and CDR2 (germline): SEHNR, FQNEAQ (reference sequence). CDR3 sequence (DNA): TGTGCCAGCAGCCAAGGACAGTTAAATGAAAAACTGTTTTTT. Amino acid sequence: CASSQGQLNEKLFF.

The rearrangement uses TRBV6-5 and TRBJ1-2; perhaps TRBD1 as D (6 bases). The V end was cut by 0 bases, the J end by 4 bases, with 12 bases between. The length of the CDR3 is 15 residues. Looked up from germline, CDR1 is MNHEY and CDR2 is SVGAGI. The CDR3 region has the DNA TGTGCCAGCAGTTACTCGTCAGGGGTTGGCTATGGCTACACCTTC. Translating it yields CASSYSSGVGYGYTF.

This chain links TRBV30 with TRBJ2-7, with 8 nucleotides matching TRBD1. The CDR3 is made up of 12 amino acids. Germline CDR1 and CDR2: GTSNPN and SVGIG (reference sequence). The trim removed 3 bases at V and 6 bases at J, leaving 4 bases unmatched. CDR3 DNA sequence: TGTGCCTGGAGCAGGGGGCTCAGCGAGCAGTACTTC. Translation gives CAWSRGLSEQYF.

This clone was detected only a few times. The chain uses TRBV11-2 and TRBJ2-1; 12 bases fit TRBD2. After removal of 5 bases from V and 10 bases from J, the junction contained 9 bases not matched to a gene. The CDR3 sequence is 15 residues long. CDR1 and CDR2 (germline): SGHAT, FQNNGV. CDR3 region: CASSRSSGGAPEQFF. CDR3 DNA: TGTGCCAGCAGCCGATCTAGCGGGGGGGCACCCGAGCAGTTCTTC.

The J gene is TRBJ2-1, the V gene TRBV7-2, with 8 bases fitting TRBD1. Germline loops: CDR1 SGHTA, CDR2 FQGNSA. CDR3 length: 12 amino acids. V lost 5 bases to trimming and J lost 9 bases; unmatched junction nucleotides: 3. CDR3 in DNA: TGTGCCAGCAGCCATGACAGGGGTGAGCAGTTCTTC. This translates into CASSHDRGEQFF.

The V and J genes are TRBV7-9 and TRBJ1-2, with D hard to call. CDR3 size: 12 residues. Germline assignment: CDR1 SEHNR and CDR2 FQNEAQ (reference sequence). Between the trimmed V and J ends, which lost 1 base and 12 bases, there was a span of 12 bases. CDR3 DNA sequence: TGTGCCAGCAGCTTAGAGGTGGGTTTGGACACCTTC. It specifies CASSLEVGLDTF.

The V and J genes are TRBV14 and TRBJ1-6; D remains ambiguous. Trimming left V 0 bases short and J 5 bases short, with 17 bases between. The CDR3 runs 18 residues. Germline CDR1 SGHDN, CDR2 FVKESK. Written as DNA, the CDR3 is TGTGCCAGCAGCCAAGATGGAGTGAGTTTGTTTAATAATTCACCCCTCCACTTT. Protein product: CASSQDGVSLFNNSPLHF. Full variable domain (remainder filled in from reference TRBV14 and TRBJ1-6): EAGVTQFPSHSVIEKGQTVTLRCDPISGHDNLYWYRRVMGKEIKFLLHFVKESKQDESGMPNNRFLAERTGGTYSTLKVQPAELEDSGVYFCASSQDGVSLFNNSPLHFGNGTRLTVT.

A remark on this clone: Germline and junction disagree at one end, which may indicate a read error. This rearrangement joins TRBV30 to TRBJ1-4; D perhaps matches TRBD1 (5 bases). The CDR3 is made up of 13 amino acids. Germline V lookup: CDR1 GTSNPN, CDR2 SVGIG (reference sequence). CDR3 region: CAWQSGPNEKLLF. The CDR3 bases are TGTGCCTGGCAGTCGGGACCTAATGAAAAACTGCTTTTT.

This chain connects TRBV5-1 to TRBJ2-5, with 7 bases aligning to TRBD1. V lost 4 bases to trimming and J lost 2 bases; unmatched junction nucleotides: 8. The CDR3 covers 15 residues. The germline V gene encodes CDR1 SGHRS and CDR2 YFSETQ. Here the CDR3 DNA reads TGCGCCAGCAGCCTTCAACCGACAGGGCAAGAGACCCAGTACTTC. This encodes CASSLQPTGQETQYF.

V usage is TRBV7-9 and J usage is TRBJ2-1; TRBD2 aligns across 9 bases. The CDR3 extends over 13 amino acids. Germline loops: CDR1 SEHNR, CDR2 FQNEAQ (reference sequence). Trimming cost V 1 base and J 10 bases; bases outside gene matches: 2. CDR3 loop: CASSLGGRVEQFF. The CDR3 DNA reads TGTGCCAGCAGCTTAGGCGGGAGGGTGGAGCAGTTCTTC.

The chain carries TRBV6-1 and TRBJ1-2; 7 nucleotides align to TRBD1. The CDR3 spans 15 residues. V lost 5 bases to trimming and J lost 5 bases; unmatched junction nucleotides: 11. Germline V gene lookup returns CDR1 MNHNS and CDR2 SASEGT. CDR3 amino acids: CASSSPGQSIYGYTF. CDR3 coding DNA: TGTGCCAGCAGTAGCCCGGGACAGAGTATATATGGCTACACCTTC.

The rearrangement links TRBV13 to TRBJ1-1, with TRBD1 matching 8 bases. The length of the CDR3 is 15 residues. CDR1 is PRHDT and CDR2 is FYEKMQ in the germline V gene (reference sequence). Germline trimming cut 7 bases from V and 4 bases from J; bases unmatched to any gene: 11. DNA of the CDR3: TGTGCCAGCACCAAGGACAGGGATCGCGGCACTGAAGCTTTCTTT. This translates into CASTKDRDRGTEAFF.

The chain has TRBV5-4 and TRBJ2-1; possible D gene TRBD2, 7 bases. The CDR3 covers 18 residues. Germline CDR1 is SGHNT and CDR2 is YYREEE (reference sequence). V was clipped by 4 bases and J by 0 bases, with 20 bases between them. CDR3 bases: TGTGCCAGCAGCCCGATAGGGGGGGGGAAAGCCTCCTACAATGAGCAGTTCTTC. Its protein is CASSPIGGGKASYNEQFF.

The V call is TRBV6-6, the J call TRBJ1-5, with D possibly TRBD1 on 5 matching bases. Germline assignment: CDR1 MNHNY and CDR2 SVGAGI (reference sequence). V dropped 2 bases and J dropped 7 bases, with 9 bases sitting between them. The length of the CDR3 is 13 residues. CDR3 sequence: CASSYRGYQPQHF. The DNA for the CDR3 is TGTGCCAGCAGTTACAGGGGATACCAGCCCCAGCATTTT.

This chain uses TRBV15 with TRBJ2-5; a weak D match, TRBD2 (6 bases). With 2 bases removed from V and 3 bases from J, the gap between germline ends came to 10 bases. CDR3 length: 14 amino acids. CDR1 is LNHNV, CDR2 YYDKDF, per germline (reference sequence). The CDR3 region is CATSRSGGEETQYF. CDR3 bases: TGTGCCACCAGCAGATCAGGAGGGGAAGAGACCCAGTACTTC.

The chain carries TRBV7-2 and TRBJ2-5, with 9 positions matching TRBD1. The CDR3 sequence is 14 residues long. From germline, CDR1 is SGHTA and CDR2 FQGNSA. The V gene end was trimmed by 5 bases and the J gene end by 5 bases; junction bases not matched to a gene: 6. The CDR3: CASSIQGARETQYF. CDR3 DNA: TGTGCCAGCAGCATACAGGGGGCGCGGGAGACCCAGTACTTC.

V is TRBV4-1 and J is TRBJ1-2; no clear D. Germline CDR1 is MGHRA and CDR2 is YSYEKL. The CDR3 covers 13 residues. Trimming took 1 base from V and 8 from J, leaving 11 bases between them. CDR3 nucleotides: TGCGCCAGCAGCCAAGGAGGTCGACGGGGCTACACCTTC. Amino acids: CASSQGGRRGYTF.

The chain has TRBV7-9 and TRBJ2-1, with unresolved D. The CDR3 covers 15 residues. The V and J ends lost 2 bases and 0 bases respectively, with 8 bases between them. Germline lookup yields CDR1 SEHNR and CDR2 FQNEAQ (reference sequence). The CDR3, as DNA: TGTGCCAGCAGCTTATCGTTTGGCTCCTACAATGAGCAGTTCTTC. This encodes CASSLSFGSYNEQFF.

The CDR3 sequence is CASSTYGTGQETQYF. The CDR3 coding sequence is TGTGCCAGCAGTACTTACGGGACTGGGCAAGAGACCCAGTACTTC. The chain links TRBV28 to TRBJ2-5; possibly TRBD2 for D (6 bases). Per germline, CDR1 MDHEN and CDR2 SYDVKM. V dropped 5 bases and J dropped 2 bases, with 15 bases sitting between them. This CDR3 is 15 amino acids long.

In DNA, the CDR3 is TGTGCCAGCAGCTCAGGACAGGGGACAGATACGCAGTATTTT. Encoded protein: CASSSGQGTDTQYF. The chain joins TRBV7-9 to TRBJ2-3, with 9 nucleotides matching TRBD1. This CDR3 has 14 residues. The V gene end was trimmed by 4 bases and the J gene end by 3 bases; junction bases not matched to a gene: 2. The germline V gene has CDR1 SEHNR and CDR2 FQNEAQ (reference sequence).

The chain couples TRBV25-1 to TRBJ2-1; D might be TRBD1 (6 bases). CDR1 is MGHDK and CDR2 is SYGVNS in the germline V gene. The V and J ends lost 8 bases and 3 bases respectively, with 20 bases between them. The CDR3 is made up of 16 amino acids. Here the CDR3 DNA reads TGTGCCAGCGGCCGGGAAAGGACAGCCCGCTACAATGAGCAGTTCTTC. Protein sequence: CASGRERTARYNEQFF.

The chain recombines TRBV7-6 with TRBJ2-1, with 8 bases aligning to TRBD2. The germline V gene has CDR1 SGHVS and CDR2 FNYEAQ. Germline trimming cut 1 base from V and 7 bases from J; bases unmatched to any gene: 15. This CDR3 spans 18 amino acids. DNA of the CDR3: TGTGCCAGCAGCTTAGTAGGTAGCGGGGTGAAATTGAAGAATGAGCAGTTCTTC. The encoded protein is CASSLVGSGVKLKNEQFF.

The chain carries TRBV30 and TRBJ2-1; the match to TRBD1 covers 9 bases. Germline V gives CDR1 GTSNPN, CDR2 SVGIG (reference sequence). The CDR3 extends over 15 amino acids. Trimming removed 4 bases from V and 1 base from J; junction bases left unmatched: 5. This CDR3 reads CAWTEGQGSYNEQFF. The DNA of the CDR3 is TGTGCCTGGACCGAGGGACAGGGTTCCTACAATGAGCAGTTCTTC.

This clone was picked up one time. In DNA, the CDR3 is TGTGCCAGCAGTTACTCGAATCTTAGGGCAGATACGCAGTATTTT. This translates into CASSYSNLRADTQYF. The chain is built from TRBV6-5 and TRBJ2-3; no reliable D call. Per the germline V gene, CDR1 is MNHEY and CDR2 is SVGAGI. CDR3 length: 15 residues. Between the trimmed V and J ends, which lost 0 bases and 4 bases, there was a span of 11 bases.

This clone has more than one count but fewer than ten. This chain uses TRBV18 with TRBJ1-5; the match to TRBD1 covers 9 bases. The CDR3 extends over 15 amino acids. V was clipped by 3 bases and J by 3 bases; unmatched bases: 3. The V gene's germline CDR1 is KGHSH and CDR2 LQKENI. DNA of the CDR3: TGTGCCAGCTCACCGGGGACAGGGCACAATCAGCCCCAGCATTTT. This codes for CASSPGTGHNQPQHF.

The rearrangement uses TRBV6-1 and TRBJ1-2; D might be TRBD1 (6 bases). CDR1 and CDR2 (germline): MNHNS, SASEGT. The CDR3 length is 15 residues. V was trimmed by 7 bases and J by 7 bases, leaving 22 bases between them. DNA for the CDR3: TGTGCCAGCAAGGAAACAGGGCTTCATGGATCTGGCTACACCTTC. Protein product: CASKETGLHGSGYTF.